The rows below give T cell receptor beta chains drawn from one sample of a study of post-analysis software for immune sequencing data. A single record per CDR3 protein comes from TCRdb applying MiXCR to the PCR reads. The sample shows 160,000 or so distinct CDR3 sequences, about 36% of them seen only once. Sequenced material: blood, taken after autologous hematopoietic stem cell transplantation. The receptors derive from a girl aged 10 to 17 with multiple sclerosis. The CDR3 runs from the conserved cysteine through the conserved F or W. The order of the fields is V gene, J gene, clone size, CDR3 protein. Some rows mark clone size as missing; the rest say once, few, many or name a class of expanded clone.

v_gene: TRBV12-3/TRBV12-4; j_gene: TRBJ1-1; abundance: many; CDR3aa: CASSPWGSSTGMAFF
v_gene: TRBV25-1; j_gene: TRBJ1-1; abundance: -; CDR3aa: CAGSEWGYTEAFF
v_gene: TRBV6-6; j_gene: TRBJ2-5; abundance: few; CDR3aa: CASSYPGLEETQYF
v_gene: TRBV4-2; j_gene: TRBJ2-1; abundance: -; CDR3aa: CASSRLRAEAYNEQFF
v_gene: TRBV7-9; j_gene: TRBJ2-3; abundance: -; CDR3aa: CASTPTTSSTDTQYF
v_gene: TRBV6-1; j_gene: TRBJ2-7; abundance: -; CDR3aa: CASSLAGAAGPYEQYF
v_gene: TRBV7-2; j_gene: TRBJ1-5; abundance: few; CDR3aa: CASSRVGQPQHF
v_gene: TRBV2; j_gene: TRBJ2-1; abundance: few; CDR3aa: CARSGADNEQFF
v_gene: TRBV29-1; j_gene: TRBJ2-1; abundance: -; CDR3aa: CSALRAEYNEQFF
v_gene: TRBV7-9; j_gene: TRBJ1-2; abundance: once; CDR3aa: CASSLAGGIYTF
v_gene: TRBV20-1; j_gene: TRBJ2-7; abundance: -; CDR3aa: CSAYPGLGYYEQYF
v_gene: TRBV27; j_gene: TRBJ2-1; abundance: -; CDR3aa: CASSRGLAGDDEQFF
v_gene: TRBV5-1; j_gene: TRBJ1-6; abundance: -; CDR3aa: CASSQDGINSPLHF
v_gene: TRBV12-3/TRBV12-4; j_gene: TRBJ1-2; abundance: few; CDR3aa: CASSSSTGANYGYTF
v_gene: TRBV12-3/TRBV12-4; j_gene: TRBJ2-5; abundance: many; CDR3aa: CASSPGSQGETQYF
v_gene: TRBV6-5; j_gene: TRBJ1-2; abundance: many; CDR3aa: CASSYTFDRGGYTF
v_gene: TRBV24-1; j_gene: TRBJ2-1; abundance: -; CDR3aa: CATSPPGLAGVVSEQFF
v_gene: TRBV3-1; j_gene: -; abundance: -; CDR3aa: CAGSSGLAAYYEQYF
v_gene: TRBV29-1; j_gene: TRBJ2-1; abundance: few; CDR3aa: CRAGAHNEQFF
v_gene: TRBV11-2; j_gene: TRBJ2-3; abundance: -; CDR3aa: CASSLSRERTDTQYF
v_gene: TRBV28; j_gene: TRBJ2-3; abundance: -; CDR3aa: CAGSGQAIGTDTQYF
v_gene: TRBV10-1; j_gene: TRBJ2-5; abundance: -; CDR3aa: CASSEGYEETQYF
v_gene: TRBV29-1; j_gene: TRBJ2-7; abundance: many; CDR3aa: CSVESTGEPYEQYF
v_gene: TRBV20-1; j_gene: TRBJ2-7; abundance: few; CDR3aa: CSARGVGGQYEQYF
v_gene: TRBV13; j_gene: -; abundance: few; CDR3aa: CASSYLLGSEQYF
v_gene: TRBV7-3; j_gene: TRBJ2-3; abundance: few; CDR3aa: CASSLRAERTDTQYF
v_gene: TRBV5-1; j_gene: TRBJ2-3; abundance: -; CDR3aa: CASSFGQGGVTDTQYF
v_gene: TRBV6-6; j_gene: TRBJ2-3; abundance: few; CDR3aa: CASSYAAAGYRTDTQYF
v_gene: TRBV9; j_gene: TRBJ2-5; abundance: -; CDR3aa: CASSVRAQETQYF
v_gene: TRBV20-1; j_gene: TRBJ2-3; abundance: -; CDR3aa: CSAPAEVLRDTQYF